The T cell receptor (beta chain) described here comes from a study of shared clonotypes between healthy human individuals. CD45RO-negative, CCR7-selected cells formed the naive CD8 fraction, which excluded terminally differentiated effector memory CD45RA+ cells. The CDR3 contains 15 residues. Germline V gene lookup returns CDR1 SGDLS and CDR2 YYNGEE. V was shortened by 6 bases and J by 2 bases, with 15 bases between the two germline ends. The repertoire was sequenced with immunoSEQ multiplex PCR; TCRdb's copy has only in-frame clones and lacks some. The repertoire holds approximately 1.9 million clones, with around 93% as singletons.

The J gene is TRBJ2-1, the V gene TRBV9; possibly TRBD1 or TRBD2 for D (6 bases each). This receptor was obtained from a man younger than 30 in good health. Some clones in this sample may be carry-over from other donors' samples. Sequencing used naive CD8+ T cells from PBMCs. The CDR3 DNA reads as TGTGCCAGCACCAGATCCGGGGGCACCTACAATGAGCAGTTCTTC. It translates to CASTRSGGTYNEQFF.